This entry is about one T cell receptor beta chain. This record comes from a study of T cell responses to AZD1222 COVID-19 vaccine. Libraries were prepared by immunoSEQ multiplex PCR; TCRdb keeps only in-frame clonotypes and omits some of them. The table includes about 150,000 clones, roughly 90% detected once. The germline CDR1 and CDR2 sequences are GTSNPN and SVGIG (reference sequence). The V end was cut by 0 bases, the J end by 5 bases, with 11 bases between. This CDR3 region has 13 residues. The material sequenced was peripheral blood, taken 28 days after the second AZD1222 dose. This chain links TRBV30 with TRBJ2-7; TRBD2 might be the D (6 bases). This TCR came from an adult who received the AZD1222 COVID-19 vaccine. CDR3 DNA: TGTGCCTGGAGTGTGAGTGCGGGGAACGAGCAGTACTTC. It is translated as CAWSVSAGNEQYF. The variable domain in full, completed from reference TRBV30 and TRBJ2-7, reads SQTIHQWPATLVQPVGSPLSLECTVEGTSNPNLYWYRQAAGRGLQLLFYSVGIGQISSEVPQNLSASRPQDRQFILSSKKLLLSDSGFYLCAWSVSAGNEQYFGPGTRLTVT.